The text below deals with one T cell receptor beta chain. The data were taken from a study of technical replicates of blood from a few donors. Sequenced by immunoSEQ multiplex PCR; TCRdb stores in-frame clones only, minus some. The sample holds around 67,000 clones, roughly 95% seen once. The germline V and J ends were trimmed by 7 bases and 11 bases, with 24 bases remaining between them. The CDR3 is 14 amino acids. CDR1 is SNHLY and CDR2 is FYNNEI in the germline V gene. This rearrangement joins TRBV2 to TRBJ2-7, with a weak D call TRBD1 (8 bases). The receptor was isolated from a human donor in good health. Sequenced sample: T cells isolated from PBMCs. The CDR3 reads CASNGPDRGGLKYF. The CDR3 DNA reads as TGTGCCAGCAACGGACCCGACAGGGGAGGGCTGAAGTACTTC.